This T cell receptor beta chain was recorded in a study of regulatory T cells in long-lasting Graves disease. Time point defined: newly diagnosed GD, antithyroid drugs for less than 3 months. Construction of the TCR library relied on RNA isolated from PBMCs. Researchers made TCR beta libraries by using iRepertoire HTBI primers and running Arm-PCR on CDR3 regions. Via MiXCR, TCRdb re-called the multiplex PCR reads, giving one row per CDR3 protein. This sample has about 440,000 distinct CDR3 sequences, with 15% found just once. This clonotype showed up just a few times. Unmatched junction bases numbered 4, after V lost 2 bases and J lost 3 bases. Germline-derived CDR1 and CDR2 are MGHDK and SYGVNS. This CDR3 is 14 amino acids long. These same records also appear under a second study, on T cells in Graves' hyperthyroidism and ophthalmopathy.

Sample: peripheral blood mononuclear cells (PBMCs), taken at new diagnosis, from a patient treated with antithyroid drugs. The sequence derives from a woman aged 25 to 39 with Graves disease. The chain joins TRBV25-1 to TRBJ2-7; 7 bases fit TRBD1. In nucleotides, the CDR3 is TGTGCCAGCAGTGAAAGGACAGGTTACTACGAGCAGTACTTC. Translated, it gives CASSERTGYYEQYF.